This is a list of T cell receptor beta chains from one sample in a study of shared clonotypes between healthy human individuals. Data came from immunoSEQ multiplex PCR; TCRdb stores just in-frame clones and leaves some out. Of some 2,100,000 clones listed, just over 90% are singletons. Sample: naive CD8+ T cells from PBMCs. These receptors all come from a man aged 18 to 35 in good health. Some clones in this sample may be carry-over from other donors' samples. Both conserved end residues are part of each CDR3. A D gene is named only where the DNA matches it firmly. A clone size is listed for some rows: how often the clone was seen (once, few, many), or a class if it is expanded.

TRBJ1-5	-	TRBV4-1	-	CASSQDRRGVYERSNQPQHF	TGCGCCAGCAGCCAAGATAGGAGGGGGGTTTATGAAAGGAGCAATCAGCCCCAGCATTTT
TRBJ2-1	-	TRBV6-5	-	CASSYSGGDNEQFF	TGTGCCAGCAGTTACTCCGGGGGTGACAATGAGCAGTTCTTC
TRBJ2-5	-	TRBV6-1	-	CASSEAPFGDQETQYF	TGTGCCAGCAGTGAAGCTCCATTCGGGGACCAAGAGACCCAGTACTTC
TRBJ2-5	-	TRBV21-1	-	CASSKAKGRTSGKETQYF	TGTGCCAGCAGCAAAGCTAAGGGGAGGACTAGCGGGAAAGAGACCCAGTACTTC
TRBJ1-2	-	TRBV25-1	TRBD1	CASGGQGPGYTF	TGTGCCAGCGGTGGACAGGGGCCTGGCTACACCTTC
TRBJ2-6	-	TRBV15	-	CATSRDRGYGANVLTF	TGTGCCACCAGCAGAGATAGGGGGTACGGGGCCAACGTCCTGACTTTC
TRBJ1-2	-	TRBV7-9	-	CASRPVAGVSVYGYTF	TGTGCCAGCAGACCGGTGGCCGGAGTCTCGGTCTATGGCTACACCTTC
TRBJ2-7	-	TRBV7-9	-	CASSPVSEQYF	TGTGCCAGCAGCCCAGTCTCAGAGCAGTACTTC
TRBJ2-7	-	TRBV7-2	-	CASSLGGGVGVSYEQYF	TGTGCCAGCAGCTTAGGCGGCGGGGTGGGGGTCTCCTACGAGCAGTACTTC
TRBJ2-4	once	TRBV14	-	CASSQRTDPAKNIQYF	TGTGCCAGCAGCCAACGAACAGACCCAGCCAAAAACATTCAGTACTTC
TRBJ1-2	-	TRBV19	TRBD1	CASSTYGQGKIYGYTF	TGTGCCAGTAGTACCTACGGACAGGGTAAAATCTATGGCTACACCTTC
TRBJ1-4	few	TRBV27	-	CATRPTGLNEKLFF	TGTGCCACCCGACCGACAGGACTTAATGAAAAACTGTTTTTT
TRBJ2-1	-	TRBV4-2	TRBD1	CASSHFRDREDYNEQFF	TGTGCCAGCAGCCACTTTAGGGACAGAGAAGACTACAATGAGCAGTTCTTC
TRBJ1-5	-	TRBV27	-	CASSFIGGGEPQHF	TGTGCCAGCAGTTTTATAGGGGGTGGGGAGCCCCAGCATTTT
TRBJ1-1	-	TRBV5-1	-	CASSPVDSFFEAFF	TGCGCCAGCAGCCCCGTTGACAGCTTCTTTGAAGCTTTCTTT
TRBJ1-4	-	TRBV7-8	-	CASSSQPPGGEKLFF	TGTGCCAGCAGCTCACAACCCCCCGGGGGTGAAAAACTGTTTTTT
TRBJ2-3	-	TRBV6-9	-	CASLRTRVEGTQYF	TGTGCCAGTTTGAGGACAAGGGTAGAAGGTACGCAGTATTTT
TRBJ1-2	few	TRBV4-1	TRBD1	CASSHYGQGFYGYTF	TGCGCCAGCAGCCACTACGGACAGGGGTTCTATGGCTACACCTTC
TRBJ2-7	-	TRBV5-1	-	CASSMTGTVYEQYF	TGCGCCAGCAGTATGACGGGAACGGTCTACGAGCAGTACTTC
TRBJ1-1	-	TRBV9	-	CASSVFGDRNTEAFF	TGTGCCAGCAGCGTTTTTGGAGATAGAAACACTGAAGCTTTCTTT
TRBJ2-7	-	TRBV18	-	CASSPPNTGPRLREQYF	TGTGCCAGCTCACCACCGAACACAGGGCCACGATTGAGGGAGCAGTACTTC
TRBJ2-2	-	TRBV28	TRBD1	CASSFTRGLKTGELFF	TGTGCCAGCAGCTTTACCAGGGGGTTGAAGACCGGGGAGCTGTTTTTT
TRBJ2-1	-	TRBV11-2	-	CASSLLASEQFF	TGTGCCAGCAGCCTCCTAGCGTCTGAGCAGTTCTTC
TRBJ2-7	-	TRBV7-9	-	CASSSARGGYYEQYF	TGTGCCAGCAGCTCGGCCCGGGGCGGCTACTACGAGCAGTACTTC
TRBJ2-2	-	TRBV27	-	CASSFRVGAGELFF	TGTGCCAGCAGTTTTCGAGTAGGGGCCGGGGAGCTGTTTTTT
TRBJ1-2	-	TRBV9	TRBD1	CASSPRKDRVGGYTF	TGTGCCAGCAGCCCTCGAAAGGACAGGGTAGGAGGCTACACCTTC
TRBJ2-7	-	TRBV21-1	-	CASSGLAGTRSYEQYF	TGTGCCAGCAGCGGACTAGCGGGAACCCGGTCCTACGAGCAGTACTTC
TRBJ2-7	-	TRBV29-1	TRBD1	CSGLAGGTYEQYF	TGCAGCGGGCTGGCAGGGGGTACATACGAGCAGTACTTC
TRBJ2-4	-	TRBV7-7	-	CASSLVPRGINIQYF	TGTGCCAGCAGCTTAGTCCCCCGTGGGATAAACATTCAGTACTTC
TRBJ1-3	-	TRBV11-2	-	CASSLWSLSSGNTIYF	TGTGCCAGCAGCTTATGGAGTCTCAGCTCTGGAAACACCATATATTTT
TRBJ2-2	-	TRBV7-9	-	CASSSPLTTGELFF	TGTGCCAGCAGCTCCCCCCTGACCACCGGGGAGCTGTTTTTT
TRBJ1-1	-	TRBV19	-	CASSITVNTEAFF	TGTGCCAGTAGTATTACGGTCAACACTGAAGCTTTCTTT
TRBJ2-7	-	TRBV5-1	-	CASSLSGDEQYF	TGCGCCAGCAGCTTGTCGGGAGACGAGCAGTACTTC
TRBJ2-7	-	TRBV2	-	CASRGAGGYEQYF	TGTGCCAGCCGCGGGGCAGGGGGGTACGAGCAGTACTTC
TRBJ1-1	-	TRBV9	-	CASSAVGGTEAFF	TGTGCCAGCAGCGCCGTCGGAGGAACTGAAGCTTTCTTT
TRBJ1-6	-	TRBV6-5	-	CASSYVVRRSPLHF	TGTGCCAGCAGTTACGTCGTTAGAAGGTCACCCCTCCACTTT
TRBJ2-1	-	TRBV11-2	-	CASSSSGEQFF	TGTGCCAGCAGCTCGTCCGGTGAGCAGTTCTTC
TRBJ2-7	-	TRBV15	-	CATSRDLEGLSSEQYF	TGTGCCACCAGCAGAGATTTAGAAGGGCTCTCGTCCGAGCAGTACTTC
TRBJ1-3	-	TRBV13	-	CASSLAGPPRLRGNTIYF	TGTGCCAGCAGCTTAGCGGGGCCACCACGGCTGCGCGGAAACACCATATATTTT
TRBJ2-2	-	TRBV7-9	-	CASSSYRAGAGELFF	TGTGCCAGCAGCTCCTACAGGGCTGGCGCCGGGGAGCTGTTTTTT
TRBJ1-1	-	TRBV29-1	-	CSVDGLNTEAFF	TGCAGCGTAGACGGGTTGAACACTGAAGCTTTCTTT